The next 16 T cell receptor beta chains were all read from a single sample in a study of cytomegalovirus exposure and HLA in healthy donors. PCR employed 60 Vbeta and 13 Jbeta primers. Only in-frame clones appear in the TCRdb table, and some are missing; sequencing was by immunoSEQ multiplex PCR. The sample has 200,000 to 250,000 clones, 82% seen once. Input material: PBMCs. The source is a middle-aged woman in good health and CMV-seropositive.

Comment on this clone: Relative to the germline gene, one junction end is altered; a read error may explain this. The CDR3 here is CTSSLAGDRGRLEQFF. In DNA, the CDR3 is TGTACCAGCAGCTTAGCTGGGGACAGGGGACGCCTTGAGCAGTTCTTC. The chain links TRBV7-8 to TRBJ2-1, with 10 bases matching TRBD1. The germline gives CDR1 SGHVS, CDR2 FQNEAQ. The CDR3 has 16 residues. Combining the CDR3 with reference TRBV7-8 and TRBJ2-1 gives the whole variable domain GAGVSQSPRYKVAKRGQDVALRCDPISGHVSLFWYQQALGQGPEFLTYFQNEAQLDKSGLPSDRFFAERPEGSVSTLKIQRTQQEDSAVYLCTSSLAGDRGRLEQFFGPGTRLTVL.

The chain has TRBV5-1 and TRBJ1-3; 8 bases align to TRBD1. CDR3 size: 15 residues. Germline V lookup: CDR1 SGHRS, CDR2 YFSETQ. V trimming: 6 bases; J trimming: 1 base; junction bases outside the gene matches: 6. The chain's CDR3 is CASNPGTGSGNTIYF. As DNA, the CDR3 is TGCGCCAGCAACCCAGGGACAGGTTCTGGAAACACCATATATTTT.

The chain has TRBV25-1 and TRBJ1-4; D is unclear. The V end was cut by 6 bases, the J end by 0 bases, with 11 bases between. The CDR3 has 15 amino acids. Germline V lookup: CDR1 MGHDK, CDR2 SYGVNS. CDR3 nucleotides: TGTGCCAGCAGCCCAGGATCTACAACTAATGAAAAACTGTTTTTT. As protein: CASSPGSTTNEKLFF.

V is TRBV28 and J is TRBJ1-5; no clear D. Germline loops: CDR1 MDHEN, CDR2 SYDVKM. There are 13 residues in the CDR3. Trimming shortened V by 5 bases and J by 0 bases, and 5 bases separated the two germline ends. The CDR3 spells CASSPNSNQPQHF. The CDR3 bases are TGTGCCAGCAGTCCCAATAGCAATCAGCCCCAGCATTTT.

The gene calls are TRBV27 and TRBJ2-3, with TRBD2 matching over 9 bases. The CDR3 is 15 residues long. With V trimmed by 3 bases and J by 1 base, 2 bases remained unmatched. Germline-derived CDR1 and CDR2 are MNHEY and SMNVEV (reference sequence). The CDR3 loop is CASSFRTSGTDTQYF. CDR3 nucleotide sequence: TGTGCCAGCAGTTTTAGGACTAGCGGCACAGATACGCAGTATTTT.

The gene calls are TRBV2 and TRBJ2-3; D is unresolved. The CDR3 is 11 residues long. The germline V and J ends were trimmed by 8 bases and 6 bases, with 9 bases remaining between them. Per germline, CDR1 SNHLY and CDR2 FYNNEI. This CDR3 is CASEKRDTQYF. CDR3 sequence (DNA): TGTGCCAGCGAAAAGCGCGATACGCAGTATTTT.

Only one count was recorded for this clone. CDR3 protein: CASSENRGRNTGELFF. CDR3 bases: TGCGCCAGCAGCGAGAACAGGGGAAGAAACACCGGGGAGCTGTTTTTT. The chain links TRBV5-1 to TRBJ2-2, with 7 bases fitting TRBD1. This CDR3 has 16 residues. From germline, CDR1 is SGHRS and CDR2 YFSETQ. The V gene end was trimmed by 4 bases and the J gene end by 2 bases; junction bases not matched to a gene: 8.

CDR3 amino acids: CASSTPGLAGGQGEQFF. The DNA of the CDR3 is TGTGCCAGTAGTACCCCGGGACTAGCGGGAGGGCAGGGTGAGCAGTTCTTC. The chain couples TRBV19 to TRBJ2-1, with 16 bases identical to TRBD2. The germline CDR1 and CDR2 sequences are LNHDA and SQIVND (reference sequence). V shed 4 bases, J shed 9 bases, and the junction held 9 bases outside the gene matches. The CDR3 is 17 residues long.

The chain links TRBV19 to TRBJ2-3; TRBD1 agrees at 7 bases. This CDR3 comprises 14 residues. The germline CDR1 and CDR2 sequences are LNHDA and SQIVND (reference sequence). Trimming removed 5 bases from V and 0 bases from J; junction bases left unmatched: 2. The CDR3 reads CASSVDRSTDTQYF. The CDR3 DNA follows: TGTGCCAGTAGTGTGGACAGGAGCACAGATACGCAGTATTTT.

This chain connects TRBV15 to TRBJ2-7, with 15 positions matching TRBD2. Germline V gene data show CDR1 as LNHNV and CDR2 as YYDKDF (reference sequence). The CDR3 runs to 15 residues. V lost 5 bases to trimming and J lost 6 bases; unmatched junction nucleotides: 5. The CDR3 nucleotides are TGTGCCACCAGCTGGACTAGCGGGGGGGTTGGCGAGCAGTACTTC. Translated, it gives CATSWTSGGVGEQYF.

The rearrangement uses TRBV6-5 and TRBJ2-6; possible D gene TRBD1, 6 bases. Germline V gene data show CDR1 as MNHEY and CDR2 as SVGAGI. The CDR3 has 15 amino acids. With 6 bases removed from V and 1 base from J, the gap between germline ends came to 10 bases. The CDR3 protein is CASRRTGSGANVLTF. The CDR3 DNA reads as TGTGCCAGCAGACGAACAGGGTCTGGGGCCAACGTCCTGACTTTC.

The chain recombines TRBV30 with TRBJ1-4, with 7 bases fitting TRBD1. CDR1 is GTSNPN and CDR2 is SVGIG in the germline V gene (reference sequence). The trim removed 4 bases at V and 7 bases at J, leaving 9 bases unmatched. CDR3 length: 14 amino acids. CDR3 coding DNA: TGTGCCTGGACAGGGGGGCTTATCGGTGAAAAACTGTTTTTT. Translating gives CAWTGGLIGEKLFF. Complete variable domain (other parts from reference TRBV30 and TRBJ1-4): SQTIHQWPATLVQPVGSPLSLECTVEGTSNPNLYWYRQAAGRGLQLLFYSVGIGQISSEVPQNLSASRPQDRQFILSSKKLLLSDSGFYLCAWTGGLIGEKLFFGSGTQLSVL.

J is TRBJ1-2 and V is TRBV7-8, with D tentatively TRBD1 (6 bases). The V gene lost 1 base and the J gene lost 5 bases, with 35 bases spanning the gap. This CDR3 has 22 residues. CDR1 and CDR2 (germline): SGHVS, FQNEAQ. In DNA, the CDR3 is TGTGCCAGCAGCTTAGAGTCACACAGGGTACTCGATCCCATACGGGGCCTTTATGGCTACACCTTC. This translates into CASSLESHRVLDPIRGLYGYTF.

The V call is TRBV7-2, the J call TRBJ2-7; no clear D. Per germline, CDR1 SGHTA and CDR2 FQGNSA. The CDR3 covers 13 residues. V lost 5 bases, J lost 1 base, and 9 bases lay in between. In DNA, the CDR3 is TGTGCCAGCAGCCCCCCTTCTTCCTACGAGCAGTACTTC. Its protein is CASSPPSSYEQYF.

Written as DNA, the CDR3 is TGTGCCATCAGTGCCCTCGGATTGACAGCCGGAGAGACCCAGTACTTC. Encoded protein: CAISALGLTAGETQYF. The chain combines TRBV10-3 with TRBJ2-5; D may be TRBD1 (5 bases). Trimming shortened V by 4 bases and J by 4 bases, and 19 bases separated the two germline ends. CDR3 length: 16 residues. Germline CDR1 is ENHRY and CDR2 is SYGVKD.

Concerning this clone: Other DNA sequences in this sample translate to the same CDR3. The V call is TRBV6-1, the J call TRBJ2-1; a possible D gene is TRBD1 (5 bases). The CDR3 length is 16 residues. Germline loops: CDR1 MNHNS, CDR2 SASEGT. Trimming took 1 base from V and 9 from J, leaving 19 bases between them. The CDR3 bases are TGTGCCAGCAGTGAAGGAAGGGGATTGCGTGGTGGTGAGCAGTTCTTC. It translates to CASSEGRGLRGGEQFF.